A selection of T cell receptor beta chains follows, all from one sample in a study of blood T cell repertoires in COVID-19. Assay used: immunoSEQ multiplex PCR; TCRdb lists only in-frame clones, some missing. The sample has about 250,000 clones, around 90% seen once. Sample: peripheral blood. Source of these receptors: an older woman with COVID-19, enrolled during active disease. Each CDR3 is given with its conserved first and last residue. D genes are given only for firm matches. Part of the rows lack a size; the others show once, few, many or a class for expanded clones.

v_call: TRBV20-1; d_call: -; clone_size: -; j_call: TRBJ2-3; cdr3_aa: CSASRADTQYF; cdr3_nt: TGCAGTGCTAGCCGGGCAGATACGCAGTATTTT
v_call: TRBV19; d_call: TRBD1; clone_size: -; j_call: TRBJ1-6; cdr3_aa: CASSKGQGAYSPLHF; cdr3_nt: TGTGCCAGTAGTAAAGGACAGGGGGCCTATTCACCCCTCCACTTT
v_call: TRBV11-2; d_call: -; clone_size: -; j_call: TRBJ1-1; cdr3_aa: CASSLAGARAFF; cdr3_nt: TGTGCCAGCAGCTTGGCTGGGGCACGGGCTTTCTTT
v_call: TRBV6-5; d_call: -; clone_size: -; j_call: TRBJ1-5; cdr3_aa: CASTTGNFNQPQHF; cdr3_nt: TGTGCCAGCACCACGGGGAATTTTAATCAGCCCCAGCATTTT
v_call: TRBV20-1; d_call: TRBD2; clone_size: -; j_call: TRBJ2-3; cdr3_aa: CSASGAGDTDTQYF; cdr3_nt: TGCAGTGCTAGTGGAGCGGGGGACACAGATACGCAGTATTTT
v_call: TRBV4-1; d_call: TRBD1; clone_size: -; j_call: TRBJ1-2; cdr3_aa: CASSHQQGNYGYTF; cdr3_nt: TGCGCCAGCAGCCACCAACAGGGGAACTATGGCTACACCTTC
v_call: TRBV9; d_call: -; clone_size: once; j_call: TRBJ1-1; cdr3_aa: CASSALEQGELSWNTEAFF; cdr3_nt: TGTGCCAGCAGCGCCCTCGAACAGGGTGAGTTGTCTTGGAACACTGAAGCTTTCTTT
v_call: TRBV6-2/TRBV6-3; d_call: TRBD2; clone_size: -; j_call: TRBJ2-3; cdr3_aa: CASSFRRLASGADTQYF; cdr3_nt: TGTGCCAGCAGTTTCCGCCGACTAGCGAGTGGCGCAGATACGCAGTATTTT
v_call: TRBV19; d_call: -; clone_size: -; j_call: TRBJ2-7; cdr3_aa: CASSNPGAYEQYF; cdr3_nt: TGTGCCAGTAGTAACCCCGGGGCCTACGAGCAGTACTTC
v_call: TRBV19; d_call: -; clone_size: -; j_call: TRBJ1-5; cdr3_aa: CASSIDAGFNQPQHF; cdr3_nt: TGTGCCAGTAGTATAGACGCAGGGTTCAATCAGCCCCAGCATTTT
v_call: TRBV5-4; d_call: -; clone_size: -; j_call: TRBJ1-1; cdr3_aa: CASSSDRLMNTEAFF; cdr3_nt: TGTGCCAGCAGCAGTGACAGGCTCATGAACACTGAAGCTTTCTTT
v_call: TRBV9; d_call: TRBD2; clone_size: -; j_call: TRBJ2-3; cdr3_aa: CASSVGTSGVTDTQYF; cdr3_nt: TGTGCCAGCAGCGTTGGGACTAGCGGGGTCACAGATACGCAGTATTTT
v_call: TRBV19; d_call: TRBD1; clone_size: -; j_call: TRBJ1-2; cdr3_aa: CASTSPSRTGFLGGYTF; cdr3_nt: TGTGCCAGCACTAGTCCCAGCAGGACAGGGTTCTTAGGGGGCTACACCTTC
v_call: TRBV7-2; d_call: TRBD1; clone_size: -; j_call: TRBJ2-7; cdr3_aa: CASSASRTGIGEQYF; cdr3_nt: TGTGCCAGCAGCGCGTCCAGGACAGGGATTGGGGAGCAGTACTTC
v_call: TRBV5-1; d_call: TRBD2; clone_size: -; j_call: TRBJ2-3; cdr3_aa: CASSTGASGGLTDTQYF; cdr3_nt: TGCGCCAGCAGTACAGGAGCTAGCGGGGGCCTCACAGATACGCAGTATTTT
v_call: TRBV6-5; d_call: -; clone_size: -; j_call: TRBJ1-4; cdr3_aa: CASIGGGELFF; cdr3_nt: TGTGCCAGCATCGGGGGGGGCGAACTGTTTTTT
v_call: TRBV9; d_call: -; clone_size: few; j_call: TRBJ1-5; cdr3_aa: CASSVDRSNQPQHF; cdr3_nt: TGTGCCAGCAGCGTAGACAGGAGCAATCAGCCCCAGCATTTT
v_call: TRBV6-2/TRBV6-3; d_call: -; clone_size: -; j_call: TRBJ2-7; cdr3_aa: CASSPSWGLYEEQYF; cdr3_nt: TGTGCCAGCAGCCCCTCTTGGGGCCTGTATGAGGAGCAGTACTTC
v_call: TRBV6-5; d_call: -; clone_size: -; j_call: TRBJ1-1; cdr3_aa: CASSYSGALEAFF; cdr3_nt: TGTGCCAGCAGTTACTCCGGAGCCCTTGAAGCTTTCTTT
v_call: TRBV28; d_call: TRBD1; clone_size: -; j_call: TRBJ1-2; cdr3_aa: CASSFGTDSYGYTF; cdr3_nt: TGTGCCAGCAGTTTTGGGACAGATTCCTATGGCTACACCTTC
v_call: TRBV15; d_call: TRBD1; clone_size: -; j_call: TRBJ1-3; cdr3_aa: CATSIDRGPGGNTIYF; cdr3_nt: TGTGCCACCAGCATTGACAGGGGGCCCGGTGGAAACACCATATATTTT
v_call: TRBV19; d_call: -; clone_size: few; j_call: TRBJ2-7; cdr3_aa: CASSFGRGYEQYF; cdr3_nt: TGTGCCAGTAGTTTCGGCAGGGGATACGAGCAGTACTTC
v_call: TRBV7-9; d_call: TRBD2; clone_size: -; j_call: TRBJ2-3; cdr3_aa: CASSLVLAGDTDTQYF; cdr3_nt: TGTGCCAGCAGCTTAGTATTAGCGGGGGACACAGATACGCAGTATTTT
v_call: TRBV28; d_call: TRBD1; clone_size: -; j_call: TRBJ2-2; cdr3_aa: CASRGTGGVVLFF; cdr3_nt: TGTGCCAGCAGGGGGACAGGGGGGGTGGTGCTGTTTTTT
v_call: TRBV5-1; d_call: TRBD1; clone_size: -; j_call: TRBJ2-7; cdr3_aa: CASTLWEQGGYEQYF; cdr3_nt: TGCGCCAGCACGCTATGGGAACAGGGGGGCTACGAGCAGTACTTC
v_call: TRBV7-9; d_call: TRBD1; clone_size: -; j_call: TRBJ1-4; cdr3_aa: CASTNPTGERNEKLFF; cdr3_nt: TGTGCCAGCACTAACCCGACAGGGGAACGTAATGAAAAACTGTTTTTT
v_call: TRBV5-6; d_call: -; clone_size: -; j_call: TRBJ1-1; cdr3_aa: CASSPDSNTEAFF; cdr3_nt: TGTGCCAGCAGCCCGGACAGCAACACTGAAGCTTTCTTT
v_call: TRBV11-2; d_call: -; clone_size: few; j_call: TRBJ1-1; cdr3_aa: CASSLGLSYNTEAFF; cdr3_nt: TGTGCCAGCAGCTTAGGTTTGAGCTACAACACTGAAGCTTTCTTT
v_call: TRBV27; d_call: -; clone_size: -; j_call: TRBJ1-5; cdr3_aa: CASSTGTLNQPQHF; cdr3_nt: TGTGCCAGCAGTACCGGGACTCTCAATCAGCCCCAGCATTTT